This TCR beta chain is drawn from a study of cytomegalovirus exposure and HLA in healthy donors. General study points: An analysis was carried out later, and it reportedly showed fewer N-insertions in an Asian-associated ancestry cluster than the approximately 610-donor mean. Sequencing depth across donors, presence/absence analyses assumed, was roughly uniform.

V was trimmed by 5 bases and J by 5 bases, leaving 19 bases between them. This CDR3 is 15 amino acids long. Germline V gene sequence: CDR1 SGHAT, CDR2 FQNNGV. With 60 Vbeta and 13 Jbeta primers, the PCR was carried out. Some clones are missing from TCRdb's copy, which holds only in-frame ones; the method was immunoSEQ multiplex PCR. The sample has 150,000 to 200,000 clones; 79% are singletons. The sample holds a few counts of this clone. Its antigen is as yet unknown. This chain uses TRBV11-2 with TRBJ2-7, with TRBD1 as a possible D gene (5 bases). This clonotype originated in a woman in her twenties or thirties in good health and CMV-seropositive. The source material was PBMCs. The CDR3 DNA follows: TGTGCCAGCAGCCCAAGCGCAGGGATGGTCGACGAGCAGTACTTC. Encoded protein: CASSPSAGMVDEQYF.